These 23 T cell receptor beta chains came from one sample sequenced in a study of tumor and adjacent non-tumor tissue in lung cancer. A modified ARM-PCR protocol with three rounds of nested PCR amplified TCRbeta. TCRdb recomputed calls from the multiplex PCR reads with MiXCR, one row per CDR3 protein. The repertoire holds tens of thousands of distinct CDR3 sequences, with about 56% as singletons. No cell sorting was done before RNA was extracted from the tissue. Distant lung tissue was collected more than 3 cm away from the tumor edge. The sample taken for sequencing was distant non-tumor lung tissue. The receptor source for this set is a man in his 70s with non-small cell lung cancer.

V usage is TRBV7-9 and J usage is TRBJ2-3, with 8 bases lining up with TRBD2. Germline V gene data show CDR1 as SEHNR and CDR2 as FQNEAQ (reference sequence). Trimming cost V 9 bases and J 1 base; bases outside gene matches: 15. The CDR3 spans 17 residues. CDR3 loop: CASSPGRAGARTDTQYF. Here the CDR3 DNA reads TGTGCCAGTAGCCCGGGACGAGCGGGGGCCCGCACAGATACGCAGTATTTT.

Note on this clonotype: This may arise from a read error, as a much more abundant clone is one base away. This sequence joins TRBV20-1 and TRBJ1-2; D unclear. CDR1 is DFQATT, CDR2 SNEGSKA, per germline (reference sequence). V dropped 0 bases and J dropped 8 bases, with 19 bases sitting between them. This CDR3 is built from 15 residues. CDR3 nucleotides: TGCAGTGCTAGAGATCAGAGGTGCCTCGACTCAGGCTACACCTTC. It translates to CSARDQRCLDSGYTF.

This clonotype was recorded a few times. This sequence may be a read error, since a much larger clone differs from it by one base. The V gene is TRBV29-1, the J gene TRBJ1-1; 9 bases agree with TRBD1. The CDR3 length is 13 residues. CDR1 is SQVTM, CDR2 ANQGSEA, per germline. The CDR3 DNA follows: TGCAGCGTATCACAGGGGGCAAACACTGAACCTTTCTTT. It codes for CSVSQGANTEPFF.

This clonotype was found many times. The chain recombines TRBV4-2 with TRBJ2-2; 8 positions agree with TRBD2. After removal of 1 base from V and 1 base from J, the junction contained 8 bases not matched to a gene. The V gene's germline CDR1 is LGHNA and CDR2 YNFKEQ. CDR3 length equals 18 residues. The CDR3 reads CASSQGTLAGLNTGELFF. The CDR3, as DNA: TGTGCCAGCAGCCAAGGGACATTAGCGGGACTGAACACCGGGGAGCTGTTTTTT.

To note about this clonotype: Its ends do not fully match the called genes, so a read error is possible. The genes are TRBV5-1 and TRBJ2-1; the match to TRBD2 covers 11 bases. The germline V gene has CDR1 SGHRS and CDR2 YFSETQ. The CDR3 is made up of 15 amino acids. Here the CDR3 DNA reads TGCACCAGCAGCTTTAGCGGGGGGGCCACTCTTGAGCAGTTCTTC. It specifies CTSSFSGGATLEQFF.

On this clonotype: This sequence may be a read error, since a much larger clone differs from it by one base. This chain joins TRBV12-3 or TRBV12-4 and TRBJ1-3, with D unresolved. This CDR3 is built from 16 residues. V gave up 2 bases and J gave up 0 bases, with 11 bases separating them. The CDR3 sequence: CASSLRSQISGNTIYF. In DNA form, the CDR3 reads TGTGCCAGCAGTTTACGGAGTCAAATCTCTGGAAACACCATATATTTT.

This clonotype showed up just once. CDR3 sequence: CASRNGAGLHNYEQYF. CDR3 sequence (DNA): TGTGCCAGTAGGAATGGGGCAGGGCTCCATAACTACGAGCAGTACTTC. The gene calls are TRBV6-1 and TRBJ2-7; perhaps TRBD1 as D (5 bases). The CDR3 is made up of 16 amino acids. CDR1 and CDR2 from the germline V gene are MNHNS and SASEGT. Trimming took 9 bases from V and 3 from J, leaving 24 bases between them.

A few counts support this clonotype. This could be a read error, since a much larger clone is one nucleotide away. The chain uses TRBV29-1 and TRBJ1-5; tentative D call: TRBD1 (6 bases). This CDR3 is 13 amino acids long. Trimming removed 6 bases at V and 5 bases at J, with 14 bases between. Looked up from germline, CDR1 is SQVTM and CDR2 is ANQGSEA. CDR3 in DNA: TGCAGCGTCCACATAGGGGGTGATCAGCCCCAGCATTTT. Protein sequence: CSVHIGGDQPQHF.

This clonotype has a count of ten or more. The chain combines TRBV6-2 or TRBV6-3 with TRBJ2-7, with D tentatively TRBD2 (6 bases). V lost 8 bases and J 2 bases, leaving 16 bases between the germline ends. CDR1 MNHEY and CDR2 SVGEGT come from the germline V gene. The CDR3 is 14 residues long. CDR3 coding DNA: TGTGCCAGCTCCTGGACTAACCCTGCCTACGAGCAGTACTTC. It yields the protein CASSWTNPAYEQYF.

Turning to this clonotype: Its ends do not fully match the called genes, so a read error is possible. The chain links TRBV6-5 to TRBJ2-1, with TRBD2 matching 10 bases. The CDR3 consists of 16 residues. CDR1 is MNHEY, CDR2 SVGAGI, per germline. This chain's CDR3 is CTSRSTGTSEYNEQFF. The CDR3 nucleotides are TGTACCAGCAGAAGCACCGGGACTAGCGAGTACAATGAGCAGTTCTTC.

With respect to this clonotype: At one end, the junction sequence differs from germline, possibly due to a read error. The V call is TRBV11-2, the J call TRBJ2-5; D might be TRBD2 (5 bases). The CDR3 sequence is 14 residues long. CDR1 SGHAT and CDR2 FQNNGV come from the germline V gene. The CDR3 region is CASSLGGFTNAQYF. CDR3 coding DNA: TGTGCCAGCAGCTTAGGAGGGTTCACCAATGCCCAGTACTTT. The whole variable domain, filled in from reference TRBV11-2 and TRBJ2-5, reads EAGVAQSPRYKIIEKRQSVAFWCNPISGHATLYWYQQILGQGPKLLIQFQNNGVVDDSQLPKDRFSAERLKGVDSTLKIQPAKLEDSAVYLCASSLGGFTNAQYFGPGTRLLVL.

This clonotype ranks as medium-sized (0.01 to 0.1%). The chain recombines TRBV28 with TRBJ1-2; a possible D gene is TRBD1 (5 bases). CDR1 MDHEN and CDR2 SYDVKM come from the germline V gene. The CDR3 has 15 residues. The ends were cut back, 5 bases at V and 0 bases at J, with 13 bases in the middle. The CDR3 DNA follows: TGTGCCAGCAGTCCTGGGGGAGGGACTAACTATGGCTACACCTTC. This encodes CASSPGGGTNYGYTF.

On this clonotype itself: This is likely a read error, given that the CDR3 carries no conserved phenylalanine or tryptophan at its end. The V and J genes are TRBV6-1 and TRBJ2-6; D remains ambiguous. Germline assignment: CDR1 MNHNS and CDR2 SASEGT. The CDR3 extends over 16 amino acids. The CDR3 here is CTTSAEDGSGANVLTS. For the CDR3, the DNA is TGTACCACCAGTGCCGAGGACGGCTCTGGGGCCAACGTCCTGACTTCC.

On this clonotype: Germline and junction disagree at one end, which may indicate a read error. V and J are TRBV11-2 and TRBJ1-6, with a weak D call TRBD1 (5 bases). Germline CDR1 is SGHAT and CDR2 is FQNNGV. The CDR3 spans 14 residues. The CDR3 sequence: CTSSYSRVGTPLHF. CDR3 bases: TGTACCAGCAGCTACAGCAGGGTGGGCACACCCCTCCACTTT.

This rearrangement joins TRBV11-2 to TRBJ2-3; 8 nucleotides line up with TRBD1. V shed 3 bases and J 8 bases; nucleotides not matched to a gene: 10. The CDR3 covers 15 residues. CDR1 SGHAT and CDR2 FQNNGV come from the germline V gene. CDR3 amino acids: CASSLDRAPSGTQYF. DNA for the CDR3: TGTGCCAGCAGCTTGGACAGGGCCCCATCAGGTACGCAGTATTTT.

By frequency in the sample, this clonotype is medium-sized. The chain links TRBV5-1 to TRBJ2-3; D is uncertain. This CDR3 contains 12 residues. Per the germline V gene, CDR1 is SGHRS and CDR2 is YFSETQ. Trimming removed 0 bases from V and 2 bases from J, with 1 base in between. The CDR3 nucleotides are TGCGCCAGCAGCTTGGACACAGATACGCAGTATTTT. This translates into CASSLDTDTQYF.

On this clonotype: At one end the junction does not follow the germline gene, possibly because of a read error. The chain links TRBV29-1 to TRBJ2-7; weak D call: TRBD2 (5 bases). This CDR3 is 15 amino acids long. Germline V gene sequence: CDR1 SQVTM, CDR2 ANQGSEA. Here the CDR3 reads CSVTIEIGIADEQYF. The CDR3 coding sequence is TGCAGCGTTACAATAGAGATCGGGATAGCCGACGAGCAATACTTC.

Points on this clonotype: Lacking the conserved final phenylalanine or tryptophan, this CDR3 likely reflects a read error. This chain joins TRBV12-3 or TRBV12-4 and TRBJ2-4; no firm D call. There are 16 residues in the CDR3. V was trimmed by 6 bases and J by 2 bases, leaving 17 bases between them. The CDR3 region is CASRGPFTGPKNIQYI. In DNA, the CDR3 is TGTGCCAGCAGAGGTCCTTTCACTGGGCCCAAAAACATTCAGTACATC.

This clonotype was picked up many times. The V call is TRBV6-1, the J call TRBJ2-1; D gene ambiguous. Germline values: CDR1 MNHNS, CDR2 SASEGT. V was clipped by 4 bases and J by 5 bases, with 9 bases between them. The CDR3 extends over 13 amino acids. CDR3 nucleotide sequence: TGTGCCAGCAGTGTAAGAAGTCACAATGAGCAGTTCTTC. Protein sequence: CASSVRSHNEQFF.

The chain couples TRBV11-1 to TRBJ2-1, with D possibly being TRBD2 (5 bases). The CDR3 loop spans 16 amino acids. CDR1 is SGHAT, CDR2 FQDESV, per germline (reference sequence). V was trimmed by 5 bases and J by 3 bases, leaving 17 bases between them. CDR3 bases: TGTGCCAGCAGCACTTTAGCGTGGAGCTACTACAATGAGCAGTTCTTC. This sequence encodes CASSTLAWSYYNEQFF.

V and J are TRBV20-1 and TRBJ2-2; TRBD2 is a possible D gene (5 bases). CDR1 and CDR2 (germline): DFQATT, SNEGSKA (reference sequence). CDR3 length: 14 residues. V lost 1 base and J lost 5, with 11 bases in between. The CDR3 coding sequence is TGCAGTGCTAGAGCTGCACTAGGAACCGGGGAGCTGTTTTTT. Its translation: CSARAALGTGELFF.

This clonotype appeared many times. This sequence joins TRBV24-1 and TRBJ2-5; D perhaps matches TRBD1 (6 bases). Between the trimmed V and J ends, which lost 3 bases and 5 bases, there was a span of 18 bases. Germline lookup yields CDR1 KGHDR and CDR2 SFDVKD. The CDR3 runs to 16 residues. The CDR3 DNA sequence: TGTGCCACCAGTGATCCCCGACAGGTCAGGAGGGAGACCCAGTACTTC. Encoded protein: CATSDPRQVRRETQYF.

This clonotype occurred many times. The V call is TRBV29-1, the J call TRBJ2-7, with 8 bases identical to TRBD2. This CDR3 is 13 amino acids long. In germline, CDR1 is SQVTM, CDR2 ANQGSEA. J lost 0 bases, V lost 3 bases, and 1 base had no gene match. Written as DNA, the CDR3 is TGCAGCGTTGAGACTAGCGCCTCCTACGAGCAGTACTTC. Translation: CSVETSASYEQYF.